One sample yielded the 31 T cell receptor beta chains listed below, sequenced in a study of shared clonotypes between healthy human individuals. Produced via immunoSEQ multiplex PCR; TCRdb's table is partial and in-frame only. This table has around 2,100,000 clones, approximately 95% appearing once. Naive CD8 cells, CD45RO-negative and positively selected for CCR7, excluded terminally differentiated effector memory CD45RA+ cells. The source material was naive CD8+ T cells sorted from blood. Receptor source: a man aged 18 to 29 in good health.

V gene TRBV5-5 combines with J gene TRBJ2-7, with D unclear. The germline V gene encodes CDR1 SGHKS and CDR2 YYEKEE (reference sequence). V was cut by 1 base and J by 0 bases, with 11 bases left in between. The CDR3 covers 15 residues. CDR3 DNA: TGTGCCAGCAGCTTGATCCCCGATGGCTCCTACGAGCAGTACTTC. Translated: CASSLIPDGSYEQYF.

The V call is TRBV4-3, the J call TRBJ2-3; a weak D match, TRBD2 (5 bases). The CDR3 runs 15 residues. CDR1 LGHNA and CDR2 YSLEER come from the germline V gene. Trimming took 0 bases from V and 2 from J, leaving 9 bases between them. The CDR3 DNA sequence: TGCGCCAGCAGCCAAGAAGAGGGTTTCACAGATACGCAGTATTTT. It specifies CASSQEEGFTDTQYF.

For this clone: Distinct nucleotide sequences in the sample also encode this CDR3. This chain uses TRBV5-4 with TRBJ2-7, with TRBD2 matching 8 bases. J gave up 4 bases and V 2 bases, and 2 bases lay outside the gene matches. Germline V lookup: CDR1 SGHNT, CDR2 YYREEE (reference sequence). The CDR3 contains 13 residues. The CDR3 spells CASSFRGGYEQYF. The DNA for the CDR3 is TGTGCCAGCAGCTTCCGGGGGGGATACGAGCAGTACTTC.

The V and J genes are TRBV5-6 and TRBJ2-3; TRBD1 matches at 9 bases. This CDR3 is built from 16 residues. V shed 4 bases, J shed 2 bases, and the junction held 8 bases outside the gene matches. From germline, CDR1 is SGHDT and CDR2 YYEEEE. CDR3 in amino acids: CASSTGTGRATDTQYF. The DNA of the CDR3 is TGTGCCAGCAGCACAGGGACAGGGAGGGCCACAGATACGCAGTATTTT.

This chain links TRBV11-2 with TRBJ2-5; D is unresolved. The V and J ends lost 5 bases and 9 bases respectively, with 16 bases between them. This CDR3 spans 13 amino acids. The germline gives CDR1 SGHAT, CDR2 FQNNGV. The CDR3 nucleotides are TGTGCCAGCAGCCTAGTTTCTGCCGAGGCCCAGTACTTC. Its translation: CASSLVSAEAQYF.

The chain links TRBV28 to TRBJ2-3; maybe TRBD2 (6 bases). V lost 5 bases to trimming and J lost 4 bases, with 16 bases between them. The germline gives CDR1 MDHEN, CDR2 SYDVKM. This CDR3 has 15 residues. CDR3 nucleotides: TGTGCCAGCAGTGTCCGGGACTCTAGGTCAGATACGCAGTATTTT. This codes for CASSVRDSRSDTQYF.

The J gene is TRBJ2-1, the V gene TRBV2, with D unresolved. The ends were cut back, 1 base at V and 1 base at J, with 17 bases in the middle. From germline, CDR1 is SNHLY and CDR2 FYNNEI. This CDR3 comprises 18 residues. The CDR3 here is CASSEDVVGSWSYNEQFF. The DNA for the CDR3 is TGTGCCAGCAGTGAAGATGTCGTCGGCAGTTGGTCCTACAATGAGCAGTTCTTC.

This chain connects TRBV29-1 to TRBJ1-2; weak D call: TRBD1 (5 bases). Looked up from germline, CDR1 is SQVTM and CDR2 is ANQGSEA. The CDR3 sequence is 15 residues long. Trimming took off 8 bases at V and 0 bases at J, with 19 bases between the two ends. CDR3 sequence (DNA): TGCAGCCCGTGGGACTTCCTTTGCCCTAACTATGGCTACACCTTC. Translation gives CSPWDFLCPNYGYTF.

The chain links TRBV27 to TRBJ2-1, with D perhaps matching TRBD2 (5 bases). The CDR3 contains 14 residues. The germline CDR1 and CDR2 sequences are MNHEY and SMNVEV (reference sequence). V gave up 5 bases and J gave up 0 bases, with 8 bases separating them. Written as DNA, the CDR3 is TGTGCCAGCAGTCGGGGAAACTCCTACAATGAGCAGTTCTTC. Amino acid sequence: CASSRGNSYNEQFF.

CDR3 coding DNA: TGTGCCAGCAGTTTACCAGGGATCTACGAGCAGTACTTC. Translating it yields CASSLPGIYEQYF. The gene calls are TRBV28 and TRBJ2-7, with D perhaps TRBD1 (5 bases). Germline CDR1 reads MDHEN; CDR2 reads SYDVKM. This CDR3 is built from 13 residues. Trimming removed 2 bases at V and 3 bases at J, with 8 bases between.

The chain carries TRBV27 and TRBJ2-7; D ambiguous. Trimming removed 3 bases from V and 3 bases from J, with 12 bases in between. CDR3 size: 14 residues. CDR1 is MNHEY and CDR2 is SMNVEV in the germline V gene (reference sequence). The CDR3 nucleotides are TGTGCCAGCAGTTTGTCGGCAGATGGCTACGAGCAGTACTTC. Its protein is CASSLSADGYEQYF.

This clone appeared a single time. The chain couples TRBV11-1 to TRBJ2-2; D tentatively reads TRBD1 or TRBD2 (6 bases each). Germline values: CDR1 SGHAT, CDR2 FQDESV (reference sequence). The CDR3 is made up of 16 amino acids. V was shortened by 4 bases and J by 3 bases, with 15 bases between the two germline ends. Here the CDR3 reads CASSSVWGAHTGELFF. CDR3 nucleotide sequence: TGTGCCAGCAGCTCGGTGTGGGGGGCCCACACCGGGGAGCTGTTTTTT.

The CDR3 DNA follows: TGTGCCAGCAGCATTGGGACAGGTTGGTGGGATGGCTACACCTTC. Residues: CASSIGTGWWDGYTF. The gene calls are TRBV9 and TRBJ1-2; 8 bases are a match to TRBD1. Germline trimming cut 4 bases from V and 6 bases from J; bases unmatched to any gene: 11. Germline-derived CDR1 and CDR2 are SGDLS and YYNGEE. The length of the CDR3 is 15 residues.

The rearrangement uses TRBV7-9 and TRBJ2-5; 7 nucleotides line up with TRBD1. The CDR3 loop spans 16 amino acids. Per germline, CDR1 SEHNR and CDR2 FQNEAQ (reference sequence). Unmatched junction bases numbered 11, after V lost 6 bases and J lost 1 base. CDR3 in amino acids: CASRGLRDSPQETQYF. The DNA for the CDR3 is TGTGCCAGCAGAGGTCTCAGGGACAGCCCCCAAGAGACCCAGTACTTC.

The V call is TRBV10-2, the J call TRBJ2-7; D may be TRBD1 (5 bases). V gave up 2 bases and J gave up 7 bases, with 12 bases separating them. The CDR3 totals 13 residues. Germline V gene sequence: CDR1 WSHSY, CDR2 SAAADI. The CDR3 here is CASSETQGREQYF. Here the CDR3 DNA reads TGCGCCAGCAGTGAGACCCAGGGCAGGGAGCAGTACTTC.

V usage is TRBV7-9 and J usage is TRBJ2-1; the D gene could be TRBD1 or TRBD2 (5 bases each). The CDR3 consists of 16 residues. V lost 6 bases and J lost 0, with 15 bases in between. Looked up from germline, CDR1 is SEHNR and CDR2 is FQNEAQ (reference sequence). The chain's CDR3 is CASSPPRGDSYNEQFF. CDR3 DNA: TGTGCCAGCAGTCCACCCCGAGGGGACTCCTACAATGAGCAGTTCTTC.

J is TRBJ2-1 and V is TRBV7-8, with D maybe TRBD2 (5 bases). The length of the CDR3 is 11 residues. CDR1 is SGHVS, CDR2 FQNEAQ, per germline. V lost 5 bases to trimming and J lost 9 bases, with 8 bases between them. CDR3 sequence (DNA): TGTGCCAGCAGCGGACTCCGTGAGCAGTTCTTC. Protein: CASSGLREQFF.

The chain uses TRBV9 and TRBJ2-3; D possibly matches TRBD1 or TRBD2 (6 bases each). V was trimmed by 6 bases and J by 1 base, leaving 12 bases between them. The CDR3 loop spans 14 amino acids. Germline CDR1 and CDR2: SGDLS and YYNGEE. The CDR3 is CASTLEGGTDTQYF. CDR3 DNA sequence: TGTGCCAGCACGTTGGAGGGGGGCACAGATACGCAGTATTTT.

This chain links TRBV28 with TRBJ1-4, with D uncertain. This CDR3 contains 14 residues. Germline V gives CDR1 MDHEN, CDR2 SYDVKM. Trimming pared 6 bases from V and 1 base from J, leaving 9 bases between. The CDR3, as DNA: TGTGCCAGCAGGTCCACGCTAACTAATGAAAAACTGTTTTTT. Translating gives CASRSTLTNEKLFF. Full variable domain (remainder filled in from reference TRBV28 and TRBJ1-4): DVKVTQSSRYLVKRTGEKVFLECVQDMDHENMFWYRQDPGLGLRLIYFSYDVKMKEKGDIPEGYSVSREKKERFSLILESASTNQTSMYLCASRSTLTNEKLFFGSGTQLSVL.

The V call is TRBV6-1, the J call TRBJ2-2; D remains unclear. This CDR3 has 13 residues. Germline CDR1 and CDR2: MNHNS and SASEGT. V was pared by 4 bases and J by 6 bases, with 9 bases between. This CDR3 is CASSAPSSGELFF. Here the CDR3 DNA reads TGTGCCAGCAGTGCCCCCTCCTCCGGGGAGCTGTTTTTT.

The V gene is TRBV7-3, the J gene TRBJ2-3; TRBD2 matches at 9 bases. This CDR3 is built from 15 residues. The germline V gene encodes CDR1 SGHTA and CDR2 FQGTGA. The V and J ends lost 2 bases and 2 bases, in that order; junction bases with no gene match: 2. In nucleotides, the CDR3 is TGTGCCAGCAGCTTACTAGCGGGGACCACAGATACGCAGTATTTT. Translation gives CASSLLAGTTDTQYF.

Here the CDR3 reads CASSQETSEQYF. Written as DNA, the CDR3 is TGTGCCAGCAGCCAGGAAACATCCGAGCAGTACTTC. J is TRBJ2-7 and V is TRBV5-6; D is uncertain. The CDR3 loop spans 12 amino acids. Germline CDR1 and CDR2: SGHDT and YYEEEE. The ends were cut back, 4 bases at V and 6 bases at J, with 11 bases in the middle.

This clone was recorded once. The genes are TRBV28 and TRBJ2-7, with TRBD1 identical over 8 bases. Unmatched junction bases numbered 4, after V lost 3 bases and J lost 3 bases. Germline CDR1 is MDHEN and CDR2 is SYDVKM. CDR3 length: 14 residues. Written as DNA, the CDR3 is TGTGCCAGCAGTTTCTCGGACAGGGACTACGAGCAGTACTTC. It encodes CASSFSDRDYEQYF.

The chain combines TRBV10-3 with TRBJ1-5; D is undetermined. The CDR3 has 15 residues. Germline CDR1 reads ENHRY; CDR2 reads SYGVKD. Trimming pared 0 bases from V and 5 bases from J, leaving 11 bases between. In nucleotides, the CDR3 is TGTGCCATCAGTGAGTCTAAGGGTAGGGATCAGCCCCAGCATTTT. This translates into CAISESKGRDQPQHF.

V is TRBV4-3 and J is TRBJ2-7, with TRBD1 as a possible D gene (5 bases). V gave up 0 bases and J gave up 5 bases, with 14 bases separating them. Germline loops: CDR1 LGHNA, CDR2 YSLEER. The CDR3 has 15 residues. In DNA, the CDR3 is TGCGCCAGCAGCCAAGATCAGCAGGGTACAAACGAGCAGTACTTC. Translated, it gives CASSQDQQGTNEQYF.

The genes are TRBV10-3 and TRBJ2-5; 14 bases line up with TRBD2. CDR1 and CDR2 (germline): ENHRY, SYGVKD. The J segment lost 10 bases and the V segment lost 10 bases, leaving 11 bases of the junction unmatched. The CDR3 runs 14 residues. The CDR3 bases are TGTGCCAGCCCGGGACTAGCGGGAGAGGGCATCCAGTACTTC. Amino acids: CASPGLAGEGIQYF.

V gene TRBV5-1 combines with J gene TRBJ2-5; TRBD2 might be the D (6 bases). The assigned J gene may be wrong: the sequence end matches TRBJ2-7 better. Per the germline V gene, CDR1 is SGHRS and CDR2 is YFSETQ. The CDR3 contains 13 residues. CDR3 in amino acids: CASISGDRGEQYF. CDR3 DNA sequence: TGCGCCAGCATTTCGGGGGATAGGGGCGAGCAGTACTTC.

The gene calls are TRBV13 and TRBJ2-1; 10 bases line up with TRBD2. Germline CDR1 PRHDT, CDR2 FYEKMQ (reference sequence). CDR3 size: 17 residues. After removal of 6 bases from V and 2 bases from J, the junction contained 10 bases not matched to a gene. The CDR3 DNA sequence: TGTGCCAGCAGTAAGTTCCGGACTAGCGGAACCTACAATGAGCAGTTCTTC. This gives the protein CASSKFRTSGTYNEQFF.

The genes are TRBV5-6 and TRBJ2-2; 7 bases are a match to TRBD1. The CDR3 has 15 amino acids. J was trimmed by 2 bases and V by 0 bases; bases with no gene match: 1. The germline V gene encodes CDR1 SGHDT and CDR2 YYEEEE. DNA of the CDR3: TGTGCCAGCAGCTTGGACAGGGGAAACACCGGGGAGCTGTTTTTT. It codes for CASSLDRGNTGELFF.

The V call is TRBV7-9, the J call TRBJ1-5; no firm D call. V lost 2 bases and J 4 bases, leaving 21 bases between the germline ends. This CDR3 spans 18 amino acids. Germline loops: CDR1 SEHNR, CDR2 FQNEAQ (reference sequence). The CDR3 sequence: CASSLSTSGQPWNQPQHF. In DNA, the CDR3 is TGTGCCAGCAGCTTATCCACTTCTGGGCAACCTTGGAATCAGCCCCAGCATTTT.

The DNA of the CDR3 is TGTGCCAGCAGCTTACCCCTAGCGACCAACAATGAGCAGTTCTTC. The encoded protein is CASSLPLATNNEQFF. The V call is TRBV7-9, the J call TRBJ2-1; TRBD2 is a possible D gene (6 bases). The CDR3 totals 15 residues. The V gene's germline CDR1 is SEHNR and CDR2 FQNEAQ (reference sequence). Between the trimmed V and J ends, which lost 2 bases and 5 bases, there was a span of 13 bases.